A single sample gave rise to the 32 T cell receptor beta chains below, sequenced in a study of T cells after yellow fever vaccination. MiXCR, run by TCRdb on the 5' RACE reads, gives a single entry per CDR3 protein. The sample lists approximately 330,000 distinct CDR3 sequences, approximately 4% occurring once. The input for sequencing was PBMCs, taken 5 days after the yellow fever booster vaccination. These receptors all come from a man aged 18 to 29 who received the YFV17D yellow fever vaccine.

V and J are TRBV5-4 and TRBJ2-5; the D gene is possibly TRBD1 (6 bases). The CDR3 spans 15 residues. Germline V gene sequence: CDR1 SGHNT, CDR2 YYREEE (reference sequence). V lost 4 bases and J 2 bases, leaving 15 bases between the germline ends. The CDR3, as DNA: TGTGCCAGCAGCCCTCCAAACAGGGAACAAGAGACCCAGTACTTC. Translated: CASSPPNREQETQYF.

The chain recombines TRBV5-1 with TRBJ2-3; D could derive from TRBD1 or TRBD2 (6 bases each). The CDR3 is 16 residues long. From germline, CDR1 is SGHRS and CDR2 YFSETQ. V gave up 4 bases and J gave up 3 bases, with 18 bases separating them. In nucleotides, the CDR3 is TGCGCCAGCAGCCGCACCCAAGGGGGGAGAACAGATACGCAGTATTTT. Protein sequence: CASSRTQGGRTDTQYF.

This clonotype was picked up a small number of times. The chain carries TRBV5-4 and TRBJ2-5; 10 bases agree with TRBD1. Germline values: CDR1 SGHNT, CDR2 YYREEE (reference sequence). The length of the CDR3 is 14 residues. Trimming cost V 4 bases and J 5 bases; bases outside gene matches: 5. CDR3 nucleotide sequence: TGTGCCAGCAGCCGACAGGGGGCGACGGAGACCCAGTACTTC. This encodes CASSRQGATETQYF.

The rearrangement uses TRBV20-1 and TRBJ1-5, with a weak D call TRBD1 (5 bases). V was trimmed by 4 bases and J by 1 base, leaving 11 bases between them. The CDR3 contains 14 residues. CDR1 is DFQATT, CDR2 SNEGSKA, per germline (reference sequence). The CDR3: CSATQWGSNQPQHF. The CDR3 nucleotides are TGCAGTGCTACGCAGTGGGGGAGCAATCAGCCCCAGCATTTT.

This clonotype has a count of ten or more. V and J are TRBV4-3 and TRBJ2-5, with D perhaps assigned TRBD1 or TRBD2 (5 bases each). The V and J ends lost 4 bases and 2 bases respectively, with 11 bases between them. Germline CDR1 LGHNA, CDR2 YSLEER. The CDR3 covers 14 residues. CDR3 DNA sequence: TGCGCCAGCAGCCTCGGGGCTTTTCAAGAGACCCAGTACTTC. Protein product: CASSLGAFQETQYF.

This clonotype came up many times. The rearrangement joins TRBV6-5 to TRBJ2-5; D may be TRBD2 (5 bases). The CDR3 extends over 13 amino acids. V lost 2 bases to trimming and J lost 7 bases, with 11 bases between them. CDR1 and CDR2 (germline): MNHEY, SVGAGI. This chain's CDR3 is CASSYNGGGTQYF. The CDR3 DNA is TGTGCCAGCAGTTACAATGGAGGTGGGACCCAGTACTTC.

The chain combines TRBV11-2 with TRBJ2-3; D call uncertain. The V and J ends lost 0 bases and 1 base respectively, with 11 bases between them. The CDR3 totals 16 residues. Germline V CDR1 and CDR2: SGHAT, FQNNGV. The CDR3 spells CASSLDLGKGTDTQYF. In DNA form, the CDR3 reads TGTGCCAGCAGCTTAGATCTAGGCAAGGGCACAGATACGCAGTATTTT. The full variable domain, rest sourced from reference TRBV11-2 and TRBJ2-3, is EAGVAQSPRYKIIEKRQSVAFWCNPISGHATLYWYQQILGQGPKLLIQFQNNGVVDDSQLPKDRFSAERLKGVDSTLKIQPAKLEDSAVYLCASSLDLGKGTDTQYFGPGTRLTVL.

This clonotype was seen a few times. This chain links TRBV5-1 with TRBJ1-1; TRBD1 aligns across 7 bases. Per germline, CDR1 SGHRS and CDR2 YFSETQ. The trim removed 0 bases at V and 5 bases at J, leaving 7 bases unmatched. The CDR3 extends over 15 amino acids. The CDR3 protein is CASSLGQGGETEAFF. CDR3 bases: TGCGCCAGCAGCTTGGGACAGGGTGGCGAAACTGAAGCTTTCTTT.

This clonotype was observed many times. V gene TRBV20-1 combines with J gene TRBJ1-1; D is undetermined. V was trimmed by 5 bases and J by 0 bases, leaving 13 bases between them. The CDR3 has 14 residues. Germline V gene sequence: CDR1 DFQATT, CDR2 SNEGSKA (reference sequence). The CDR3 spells CSAADGSMNTEAFF. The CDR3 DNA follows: TGCAGTGCTGCGGACGGTAGCATGAACACTGAAGCTTTCTTT.

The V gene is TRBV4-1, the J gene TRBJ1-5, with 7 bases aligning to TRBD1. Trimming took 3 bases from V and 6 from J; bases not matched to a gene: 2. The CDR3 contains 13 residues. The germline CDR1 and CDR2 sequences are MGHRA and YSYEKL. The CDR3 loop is CASSHGTAQPQHF. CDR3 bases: TGCGCCAGCAGCCACGGGACAGCTCAGCCCCAGCATTTT.

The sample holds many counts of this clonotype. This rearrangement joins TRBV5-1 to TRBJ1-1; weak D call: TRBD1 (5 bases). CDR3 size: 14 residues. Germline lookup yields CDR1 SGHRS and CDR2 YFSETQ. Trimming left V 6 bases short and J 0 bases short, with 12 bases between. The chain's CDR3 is CASIRDLLNTEAFF. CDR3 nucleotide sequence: TGCGCCAGCATCCGGGACCTACTGAACACTGAAGCTTTCTTT.

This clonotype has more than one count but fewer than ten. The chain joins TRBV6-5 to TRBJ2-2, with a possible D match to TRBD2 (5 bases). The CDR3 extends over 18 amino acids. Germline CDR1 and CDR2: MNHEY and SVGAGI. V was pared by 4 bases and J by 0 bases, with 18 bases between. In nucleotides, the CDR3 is TGTGCCAGCAGTTTATCATTCTGGGAGCAATCGAACACCGGGGAGCTGTTTTTT. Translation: CASSLSFWEQSNTGELFF.

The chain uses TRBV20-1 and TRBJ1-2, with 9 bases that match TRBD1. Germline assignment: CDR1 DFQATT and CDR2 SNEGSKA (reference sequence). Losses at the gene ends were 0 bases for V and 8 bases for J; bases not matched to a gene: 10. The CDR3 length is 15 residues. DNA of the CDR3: TGCAGTGCTAGAGACAGGGACAGGGTGGGTCTAGGCTACACCTTC. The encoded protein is CSARDRDRVGLGYTF.

This CDR3 is CASSFSFGGGNEQFF. The CDR3 coding sequence is TGTGCCAGCAGTTTCTCTTTTGGGGGTGGTAATGAGCAGTTCTTC. The V and J genes are TRBV27 and TRBJ2-1, with D perhaps assigned TRBD1 or TRBD2 (5 bases each). The length of the CDR3 is 15 residues. Germline lookup yields CDR1 MNHEY and CDR2 SMNVEV (reference sequence). V shed 3 bases and J shed 7 bases, with 16 bases lying between them.

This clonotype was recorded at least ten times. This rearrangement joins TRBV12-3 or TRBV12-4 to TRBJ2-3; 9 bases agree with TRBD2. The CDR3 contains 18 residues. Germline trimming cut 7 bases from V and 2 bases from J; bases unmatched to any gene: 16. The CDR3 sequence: CASTTRWVERGVTDTQYF. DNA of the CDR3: TGTGCCAGCACTACTCGGTGGGTCGAGCGGGGGGTCACAGATACGCAGTATTTT.

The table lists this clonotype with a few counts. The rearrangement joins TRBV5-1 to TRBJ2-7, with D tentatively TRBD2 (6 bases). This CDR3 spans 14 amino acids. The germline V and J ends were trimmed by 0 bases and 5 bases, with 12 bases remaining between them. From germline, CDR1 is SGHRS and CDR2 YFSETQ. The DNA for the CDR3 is TGCGCCAGCAGCTTGGATGGGGGACTGAACGAGCAGTACTTC. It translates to CASSLDGGLNEQYF. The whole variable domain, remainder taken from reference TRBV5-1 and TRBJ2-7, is KAGVTQTPRYLIKTRGQQVTLSCSPISGHRSVSWYQQTPGQGLQFLFEYFSETQRNKGNFPGRFSGRQFSNSRSEMNVSTLELGDSALYLCASSLDGGLNEQYFGPGTRLTVT.

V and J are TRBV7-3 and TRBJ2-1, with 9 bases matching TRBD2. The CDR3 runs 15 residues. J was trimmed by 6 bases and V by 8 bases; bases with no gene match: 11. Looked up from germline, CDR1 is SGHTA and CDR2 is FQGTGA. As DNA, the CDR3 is TGTGCCAGCGAGGCAGGCGGGGGGGCCGTCAATGAGCAGTTCTTC. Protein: CASEAGGGAVNEQFF. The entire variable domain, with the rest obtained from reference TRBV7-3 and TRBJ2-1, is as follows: GAGVSQTPSNKVTEKGKYVELRCDPISGHTALYWYRQSLGQGPEFLIYFQGTGAADDSGLPNDRFFAVRPEGSVSTLKIQRTERGDSAVYLCASEAGGGAVNEQFFGPGTRLTVL.

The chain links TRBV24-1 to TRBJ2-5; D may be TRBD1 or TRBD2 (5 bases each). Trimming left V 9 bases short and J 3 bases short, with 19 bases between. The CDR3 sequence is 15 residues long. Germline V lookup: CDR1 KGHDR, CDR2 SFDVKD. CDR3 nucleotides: TGTGCCACCCCTCCTGAGGGACCCCACAAAGAGACCCAGTACTTC. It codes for CATPPEGPHKETQYF.

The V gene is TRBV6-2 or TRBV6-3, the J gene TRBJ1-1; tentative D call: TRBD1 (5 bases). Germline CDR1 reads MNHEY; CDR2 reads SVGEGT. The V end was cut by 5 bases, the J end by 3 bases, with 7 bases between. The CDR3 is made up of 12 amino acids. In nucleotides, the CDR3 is TGTGCCAGCAGTGACAGTTACACTGAAGCTTTCTTT. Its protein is CASSDSYTEAFF.

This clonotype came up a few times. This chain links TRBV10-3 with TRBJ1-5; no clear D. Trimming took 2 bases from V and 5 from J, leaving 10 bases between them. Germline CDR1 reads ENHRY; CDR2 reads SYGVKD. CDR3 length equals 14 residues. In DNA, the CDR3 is TGTGCCATCAGTGAGACGGGTGTGGATCAGCCCCAGCATTTT. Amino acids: CAISETGVDQPQHF.

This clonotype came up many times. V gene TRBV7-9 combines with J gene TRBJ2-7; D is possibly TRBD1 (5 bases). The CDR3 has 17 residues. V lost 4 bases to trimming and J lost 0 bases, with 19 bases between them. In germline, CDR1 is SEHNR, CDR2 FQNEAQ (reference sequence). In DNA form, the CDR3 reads TGTGCCAGCAGCTCCCATAGGACATTCCTGAGCTCCTACGAGCAGTACTTC. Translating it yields CASSSHRTFLSSYEQYF.

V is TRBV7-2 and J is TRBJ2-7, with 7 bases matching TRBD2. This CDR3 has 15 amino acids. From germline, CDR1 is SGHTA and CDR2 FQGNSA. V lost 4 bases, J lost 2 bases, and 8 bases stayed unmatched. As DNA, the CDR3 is TGTGCCAGCAGCTCACAGCGGGGCACGCCCTACGAGCAGTACGTC. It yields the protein CASSSQRGTPYEQYV.

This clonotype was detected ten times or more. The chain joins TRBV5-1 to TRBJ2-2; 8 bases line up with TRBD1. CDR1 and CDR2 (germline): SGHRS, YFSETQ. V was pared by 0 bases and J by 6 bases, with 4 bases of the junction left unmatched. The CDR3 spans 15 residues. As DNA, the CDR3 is TGCGCCAGCAGCTTGGTGGACAGGGACGCCGGGGAGCTGTTTTTT. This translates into CASSLVDRDAGELFF.

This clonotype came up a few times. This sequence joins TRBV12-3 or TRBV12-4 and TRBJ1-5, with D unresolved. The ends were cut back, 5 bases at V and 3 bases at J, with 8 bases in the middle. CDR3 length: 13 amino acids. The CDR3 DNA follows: TGTGCCAGCAGTCCCACGGACAATCAGCCCCAGCATTTT. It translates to CASSPTDNQPQHF.

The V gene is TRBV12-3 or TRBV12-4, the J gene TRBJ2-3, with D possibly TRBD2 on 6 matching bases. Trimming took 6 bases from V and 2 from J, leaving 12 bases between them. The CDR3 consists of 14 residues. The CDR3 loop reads CASSSLDYTDTQYF. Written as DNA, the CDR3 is TGTGCCAGCAGCTCCCTGGACTACACAGATACGCAGTATTTT.

In nucleotides, the CDR3 is TGCGCCAGCAGCAGGGGGGCGACCGGGGAGCTGTTTTTT. Translated: CASSRGATGELFF. V and J are TRBV5-1 and TRBJ2-2; D is perhaps TRBD1 or TRBD2 (6 bases each). The CDR3 loop spans 13 amino acids. Trimming shortened V by 4 bases and J by 5 bases, and 9 bases separated the two germline ends. The germline gives CDR1 SGHRS, CDR2 YFSETQ.

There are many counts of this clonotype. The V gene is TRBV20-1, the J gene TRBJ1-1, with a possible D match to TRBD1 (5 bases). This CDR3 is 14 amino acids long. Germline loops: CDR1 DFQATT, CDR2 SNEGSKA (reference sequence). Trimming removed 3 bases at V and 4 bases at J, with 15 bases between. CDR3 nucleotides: TGCAGTGCTAGGACGGAGGGGCCGACCACTGAAGCTTTCTTT. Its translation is CSARTEGPTTEAFF.

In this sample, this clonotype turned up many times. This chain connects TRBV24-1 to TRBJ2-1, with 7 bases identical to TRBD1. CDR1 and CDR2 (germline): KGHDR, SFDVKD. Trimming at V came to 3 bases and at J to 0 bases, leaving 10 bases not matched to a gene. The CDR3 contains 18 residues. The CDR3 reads CATSDGSGTASSYNEQFF. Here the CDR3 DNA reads TGTGCCACCAGTGATGGGTCCGGGACAGCGAGCTCCTACAATGAGCAGTTCTTC.

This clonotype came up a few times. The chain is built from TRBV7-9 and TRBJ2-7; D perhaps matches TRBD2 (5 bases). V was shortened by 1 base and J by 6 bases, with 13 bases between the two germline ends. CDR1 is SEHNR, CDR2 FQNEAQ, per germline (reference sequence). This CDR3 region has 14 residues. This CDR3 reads CASSLDRGLSEQYF. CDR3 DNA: TGTGCCAGCAGCTTAGACCGCGGACTCTCCGAGCAGTACTTC.

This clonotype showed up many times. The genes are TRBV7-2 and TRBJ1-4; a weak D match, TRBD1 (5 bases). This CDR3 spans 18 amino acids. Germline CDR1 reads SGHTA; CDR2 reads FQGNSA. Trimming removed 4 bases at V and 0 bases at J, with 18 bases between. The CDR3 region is CASSSAGRGVATNEKLFF. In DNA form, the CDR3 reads TGTGCCAGCAGCTCAGCCGGGAGGGGAGTGGCAACTAATGAAAAACTGTTTTTT.

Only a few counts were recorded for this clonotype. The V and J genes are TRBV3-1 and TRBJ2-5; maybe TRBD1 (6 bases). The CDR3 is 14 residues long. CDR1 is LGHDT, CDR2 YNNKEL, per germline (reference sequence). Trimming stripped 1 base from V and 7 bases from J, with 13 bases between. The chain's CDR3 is CASSQGGRGRTQYF. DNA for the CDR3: TGTGCCAGCAGCCAAGGAGGCAGGGGAAGGACCCAGTACTTC.

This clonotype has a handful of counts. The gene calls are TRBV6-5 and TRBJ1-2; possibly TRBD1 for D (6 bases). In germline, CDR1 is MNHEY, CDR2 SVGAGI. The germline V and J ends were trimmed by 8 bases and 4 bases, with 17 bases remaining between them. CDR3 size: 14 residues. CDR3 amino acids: CASLTRSGAYGYTF. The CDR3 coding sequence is TGTGCCAGCCTTACGCGATCGGGGGCCTATGGCTACACCTTC.